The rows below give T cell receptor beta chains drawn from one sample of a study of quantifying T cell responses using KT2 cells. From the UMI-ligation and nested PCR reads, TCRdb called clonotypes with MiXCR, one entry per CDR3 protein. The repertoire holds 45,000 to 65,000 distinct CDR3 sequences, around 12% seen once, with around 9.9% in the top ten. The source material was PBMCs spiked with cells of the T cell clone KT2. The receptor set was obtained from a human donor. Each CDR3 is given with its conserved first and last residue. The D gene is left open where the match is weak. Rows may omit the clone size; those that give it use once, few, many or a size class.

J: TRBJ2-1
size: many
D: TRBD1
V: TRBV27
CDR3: CASSLSRQGHEQFF
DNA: TGTGCCAGCAGTTTATCTCGACAGGGCCATGAGCAGTTCTTC

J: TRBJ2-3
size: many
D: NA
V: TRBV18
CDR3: CASSPGDTQYF
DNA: TGTGCCAGCTCACCGGGAGATACGCAGTATTTT

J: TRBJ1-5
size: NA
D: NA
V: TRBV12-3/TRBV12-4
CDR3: CASRLTGGRRSNQPQHF
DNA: TGTGCCAGCAGACTCACCGGCGGACGGCGAAGCAATCAGCCCCAGCATTTT

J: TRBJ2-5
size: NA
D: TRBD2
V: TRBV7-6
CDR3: CASKGGRSQETQYF
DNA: TGTGCCAGCAAGGGCGGGAGGTCCCAAGAGACCCAGTACTTC

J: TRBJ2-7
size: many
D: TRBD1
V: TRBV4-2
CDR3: CASSQEGGDRAYEQYF
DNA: TGTGCCAGCAGCCAAGAAGGTGGGGACAGGGCCTACGAGCAGTACTTC

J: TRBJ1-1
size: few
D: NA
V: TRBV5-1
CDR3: CASSLGDTNTEAFF
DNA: TGCGCCAGCAGCTTGGGGGACACGAACACTGAAGCTTTCTTT

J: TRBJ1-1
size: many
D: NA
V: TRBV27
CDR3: CASSNRVGTEAFF
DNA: TGTGCCAGCAGTAACAGGGTAGGCACTGAAGCTTTCTTT

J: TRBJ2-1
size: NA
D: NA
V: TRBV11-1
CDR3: CASSFSNEQFF
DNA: TGTGCCAGCAGCTTTTCCAATGAGCAGTTCTTC

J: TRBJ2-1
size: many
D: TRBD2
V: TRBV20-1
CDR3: CSALPGLASDEQFF
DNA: TGCAGTGCTCTCCCGGGACTAGCGTCAGATGAGCAGTTCTTC

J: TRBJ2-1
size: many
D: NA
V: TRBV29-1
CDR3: CSVPNYNEQFF
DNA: TGCAGCGTTCCCAACTACAATGAGCAGTTCTTC

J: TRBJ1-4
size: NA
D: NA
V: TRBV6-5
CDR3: CASSRQVRGREKLFF
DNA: TGTGCCAGCAGCCGCCAGGTGCGGGGGAGGGAAAAACTGTTTTTT

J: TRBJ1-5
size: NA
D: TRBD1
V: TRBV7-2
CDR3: CASSLGQGLKQPQHF
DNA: TGTGCCAGCAGCTTAGGACAGGGATTGAAGCAGCCCCAGCATTTT

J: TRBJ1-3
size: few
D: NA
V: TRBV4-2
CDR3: CASSQDPWTESGNTIYF
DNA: TGTGCCAGCAGCCAAGATCCCTGGACAGAATCCGGAAACACCATATATTTT

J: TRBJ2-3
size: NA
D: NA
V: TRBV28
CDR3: CASSFVEIALSTDTQYF
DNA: TGTGCCAGCAGTTTCGTAGAGATAGCGTTGAGCACAGATACGCAGTATTTT

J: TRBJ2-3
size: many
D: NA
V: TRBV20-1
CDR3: CSADHPGPAVEGTQYF
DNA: TGCAGTGCCGATCATCCGGGACCGGCCGTTGAGGGTACGCAGTATTTT

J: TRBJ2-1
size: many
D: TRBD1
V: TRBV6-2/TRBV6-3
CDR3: CASGTVRYNEQFF
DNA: TGTGCCAGCGGGACAGTTCGCTACAATGAGCAGTTCTTC

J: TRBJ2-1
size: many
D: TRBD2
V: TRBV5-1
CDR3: CASSFQGLAGVYNEQFF
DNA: TGCGCCAGCAGCTTTCAAGGACTAGCGGGGGTATACAATGAGCAGTTCTTC

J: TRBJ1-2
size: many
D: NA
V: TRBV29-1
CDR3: CSVVGHYGYTF
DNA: TGCAGCGTTGTCGGTCACTATGGCTACACCTTC

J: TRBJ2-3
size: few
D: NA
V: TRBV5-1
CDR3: CASRHLTSTDTQYF
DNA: TGCGCCAGCAGACACCTCACTAGCACAGATACGCAGTATTTT

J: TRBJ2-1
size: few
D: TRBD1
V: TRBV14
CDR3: CASSPRYRGRNEQFF
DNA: TGTGCCAGCAGTCCGCGCTACAGGGGGCGGAATGAGCAGTTCTTC

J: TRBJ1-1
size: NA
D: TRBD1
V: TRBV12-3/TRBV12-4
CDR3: CASNNRGADTEAFF
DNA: TGTGCCAGCAATAACAGGGGAGCGGACACTGAAGCTTTCTTT

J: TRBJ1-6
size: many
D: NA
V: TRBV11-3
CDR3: CASSPSGQYSPLHF
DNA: TGTGCCAGCAGCCCAAGCGGACAGTATTCACCCCTCCACTTT

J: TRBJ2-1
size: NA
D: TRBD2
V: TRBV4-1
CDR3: CASSQGSGGGSSYNEQFF
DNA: TGCGCCAGCAGCCAAGGGTCGGGCGGGGGGAGCTCCTACAATGAGCAGTTCTTC

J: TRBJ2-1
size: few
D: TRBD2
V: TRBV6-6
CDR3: CASSRAGGSGESNEQFF
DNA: TGTGCCAGCAGTAGGGCCGGTGGTAGCGGGGAATCCAATGAGCAGTTCTTC

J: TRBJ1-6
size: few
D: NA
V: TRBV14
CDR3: CASSQNTGPLHF
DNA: TGTGCCAGCAGCCAAAACACCGGACCCCTCCACTTT

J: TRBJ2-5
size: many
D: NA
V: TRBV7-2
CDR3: CASSPDGSKTQYF
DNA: TGTGCCAGCAGTCCCGACGGTTCTAAGACCCAGTACTTC

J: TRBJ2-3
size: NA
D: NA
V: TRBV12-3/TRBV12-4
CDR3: CASSFDRNTQYF
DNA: TGTGCCAGCAGTTTTGATCGAAATACGCAGTATTTT